Listed below are T cell receptor beta chains from one sample, sequenced in a study of CD8+ T cells in alopecia areata. Measured with immunoSEQ multiplex PCR; TCRdb has only the in-frame clones, and not every one. The sample has about 4,300 clones, 69% seen once. The sample in question was skin, obtained at week 24, from a patient treated with tofacitinib. The receptors were sampled from a human donor with alopecia areata. Both conserved end residues are part of each CDR3. A D gene is named only where the DNA matches it firmly. The size of a clone is reported for some rows only, either as once, few or many, or as a class for expanded clones.

>TRBJ2-5|TRBV9|-|-
CASSVVVGETQYF
TGTGCCAGCAGCGTAGTGGTCGGGGAGACCCAGTACTTC
>TRBJ1-5|TRBV7-2|-|few
CASSLAGQGLGNQPQHF
TGTGCCAGCAGCTTAGCGGGTCAGGGGTTGGGCAATCAGCCCCAGCATTTT
>TRBJ1-5|TRBV7-8|-|few
CASSLGGSQPQHF
TGTGCCAGCAGCTTAGGGGGTTCTCAGCCCCAGCATTTT
>TRBJ2-5|TRBV6-9|-|-
CASREQGSSETQYF
TGTGCCAGCAGAGAACAGGGAAGCAGCGAGACCCAGTACTTC
>TRBJ2-7|TRBV5-4|TRBD2|-
CASSVQRGTLYEQYF
TGTGCCAGCAGCGTCCAGCGGGGGACCCTCTACGAGCAGTACTTC
>TRBJ2-1|TRBV5-1|-|-
CASSLAQGGTYNEQFF
TGCGCCAGCAGCTTGGCCCAGGGGGGAACCTACAATGAGCAGTTCTTC
>TRBJ2-3|TRBV5-1|-|-
CASSFQGTTYRYTDTQYF
TGCGCCAGCAGCTTTCAGGGAACAACCTACCGATACACAGATACGCAGTATTTT
>TRBJ2-2|TRBV29-1|-|few
CSVRHRTETGELFF
TGCAGCGTTCGACATAGGACAGAAACCGGGGAGCTGTTTTTT
>TRBJ2-3|TRBV29-1|TRBD2|once
CSVISGRVLSQYF
TGCAGCGTGATTAGCGGGAGGGTCCTGTCGCAGTATTTT
>TRBJ2-1|TRBV7-9|TRBD1|-
CASSLGDRDRFYNEQFF
TGTGCCAGCAGCTTAGGTGACAGGGATCGTTTCTACAATGAGCAGTTCTTC
>TRBJ2-1|TRBV5-1|TRBD2|once
CASSAASGGAREQFF
TGCGCCAGCAGCGCAGCTAGCGGGGGGGCGCGGGAGCAGTTCTTC
>TRBJ1-6|TRBV7-8|-|-
CASSLGSTNSPLHF
TGTGCCAGCAGCTTAGGTAGCACAAATTCACCCCTCCACTTT
>TRBJ1-2|TRBV28|-|-
CASRGTKASVYGYTF
TGTGCCAGCAGGGGCACTAAGGCGTCGGTCTATGGCTACACCTTC
>TRBJ2-7|TRBV28|TRBD2|-
CASSLAYSGPLRGSYEQYF
TGTGCCAGCAGTTTGGCGTACTCGGGCCCTCTGCGCGGGAGCTACGAGCAGTACTTC
>TRBJ2-7|TRBV29-1|-|few
CSVEVTQGGYEQYF
TGCAGCGTTGAAGTCACACAGGGCGGCTACGAGCAGTACTTC
>TRBJ1-1|TRBV11-2|-|-
CASSFRGQGTEAFF
TGTGCCAGCAGCTTTCGGGGGCAAGGCACTGAAGCTTTCTTT
>TRBJ2-1|TRBV5-4|TRBD2|-
CASSGGTSATYNEQFF
TGTGCCAGCAGCGGGGGAACTAGCGCCACCTACAATGAGCAGTTCTTC
>TRBJ2-1|TRBV23-1|-|-
CASSQSTTNEQFF
TGCGCCAGCAGTCAATCAACTACGAATGAGCAGTTCTTC
>TRBJ2-7|TRBV5-1|-|-
CASSLDGAFYEQYF
TGCGCCAGCAGCTTGGACGGGGCCTTCTACGAGCAGTACTTC
>TRBJ1-2|TRBV5-1|-|once
CASRRAVQGYGYTF
TGCGCCAGCAGGAGGGCAGTTCAAGGCTATGGCTACACCTTC
>TRBJ1-2|TRBV4-1|TRBD1|-
CASSPRTGTNYGYTF
TGCGCCAGCAGCCCACGGACAGGGACGAACTATGGCTACACCTTC
>TRBJ1-2|TRBV11-2|TRBD1|once
CASSFRNRGRRGYGYTF
TGTGCCAGCAGCTTCAGGAACAGGGGGCGCCGAGGCTATGGCTACACCTTC